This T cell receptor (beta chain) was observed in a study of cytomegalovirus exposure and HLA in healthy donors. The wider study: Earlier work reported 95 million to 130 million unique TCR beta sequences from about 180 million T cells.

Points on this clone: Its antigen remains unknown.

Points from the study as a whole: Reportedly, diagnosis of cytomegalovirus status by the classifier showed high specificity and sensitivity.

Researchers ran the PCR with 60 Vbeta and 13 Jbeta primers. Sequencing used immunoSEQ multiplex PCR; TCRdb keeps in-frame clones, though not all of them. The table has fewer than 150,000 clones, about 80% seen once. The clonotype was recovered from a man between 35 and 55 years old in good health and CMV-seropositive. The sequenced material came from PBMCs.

The CDR3 loop is CASSPPGLASSYNEQFF. For the CDR3, the DNA is TGTGCCAGCTCACCACCGGGACTAGCGAGCTCCTACAATGAGCAGTTCTTC. The chain is built from TRBV18 and TRBJ2-1, with 10 bases lining up with TRBD2. Germline CDR1 is KGHSH and CDR2 is LQKENI. The CDR3 runs 17 residues. J was trimmed by 0 bases and V by 0 bases; bases with no gene match: 2.